The 3 T cell receptor beta chains in this list originate from one sample, sequenced in a study of shared clonotypes between healthy human individuals (dated by TCRdb to the early 2020s). Library creation used the immunoSEQ multiplex PCR assay. The clones in this table, taken by TCRdb from immuneACCESS, are in-frame only. Not every clone is retained; where verified, under half of the shortfall comes from an unresolved V gene, and the cause of the rest is unknown. The sample includes over a million clones, with more than 65% observed a single time. The ten most abundant clones make up approximately 1.5% of the sample. Sequenced: memory CD4+ T cells sorted from blood. The sample's cell subset or site label is to be understood as: CD45RA-negative fraction. Every receptor here comes from a man between 18 and 35 years old in good health.

The rearrangement links TRBV2 to TRBJ2-5; maybe TRBD2 (6 bases). This CDR3 contains 16 residues. The V end was cut by 0 bases, the J end by 4 bases, with 15 bases between. From germline, CDR1 is SNHLY and CDR2 FYNNEI. The CDR3 region has the DNA TGTGCCAGCAGTGAAGCACCCCCAATGCGGGGAGAGACCCAGTACTTC. The encoded protein is CASSEAPPMRGETQYF.

The CDR3 DNA reads TGTGCCAATACGCTACAGGGAGGCGCTGAAGCTTTCTTT. It translates to CANTLQGGAEAFF. The rearrangement uses TRBV2 and TRBJ1-1; D is possibly TRBD1 (6 bases). The V end lost 10 bases, the J end lost 6 bases, and 18 bases lay between the germline ends. Germline CDR1 SNHLY, CDR2 FYNNEI. The CDR3 has 13 residues.

This rearrangement joins TRBV27 to TRBJ2-3; no reliable D call. The V end lost 6 bases, the J end lost 0 bases, and 10 bases lay between the germline ends. The CDR3 sequence is 14 residues long. Germline V gives CDR1 MNHEY, CDR2 SMNVEV (reference sequence). Here the CDR3 reads CASSRSSSTDTQYF. CDR3 bases: TGTGCCAGCAGCCGCTCCTCGAGCACAGATACGCAGTATTTT.